This T cell receptor beta chain was sequenced in a study of T cells in Graves' hyperthyroidism and ophthalmopathy. Study outcomes and limitations: The authors' 13 V-J model separated ophthalmopathy from stable hyperthyroidism. Expanded thyroid clonotypes (above 0.001) were mostly also found in blood.

From RNA transcripts, TCR beta CDR3 regions were amplified. The TCR CDR3 was amplified in a first-round RT-PCR using the HTBI primer set. TCRdb re-derived calls from the multiplex PCR reads in MiXCR, one entry per CDR3 protein. The sample has 550,000 to 700,000 distinct CDR3 sequences; about 45% are singletons. Details on this clonotype: Its cognate antigen is unknown.

Exclusion followed for patients with uncontrolled infection, other autoimmune disease, pregnancy or lactation. The diagnoses drew upon clinical symptoms, serum thyroxine and TRAb, thyroid ultrasound and orbital computed tomography. Trimming cost V 0 bases and J 8 bases; bases outside gene matches: 16. The CDR3 is 18 amino acids. CDR1 is LNHNV, CDR2 YYDKDF, per germline (reference sequence). Material: peripheral blood or thyroid tissue (not recorded which). This chain uses TRBV15 with TRBJ2-7, with 10 bases matching TRBD1. This receptor was obtained from an adult woman with Graves' disease, either hyperthyroidism or ophthalmopathy (not recorded which). CDR3 nucleotide sequence: TGTGCCACCAGCAGAGATCTTTTTGGACAGGGGGGTCAGCCCCAGCAGTACTTC. Protein sequence: CATSRDLFGQGGQPQQYF.